One and the same sample provided the 14 T cell receptor beta chains below, sequenced in a study of cytomegalovirus exposure and HLA in healthy donors. The repertoire was sequenced with immunoSEQ multiplex PCR; TCRdb's copy has only in-frame clones and lacks some. The table has some 45,000 clones, about 94% seen once. The sequenced material came from PBMCs. The source of these receptors is a woman aged 18-35 years in good health and CMV-seropositive.

This chain uses TRBV7-8 with TRBJ2-7; 8 nucleotides align to TRBD2. The CDR3 length is 14 residues. V trimming: 7 bases; J trimming: 2 bases; junction bases outside the gene matches: 7. CDR1 is SGHVS, CDR2 FQNEAQ, per germline. The CDR3 bases are TGTGCCAGCACCCTGACTAGCGTAACCTACGAGCAGTACTTC. Its translation: CASTLTSVTYEQYF.

The V call is TRBV2, the J call TRBJ2-3; TRBD2 matches 8 bases. The length of the CDR3 is 17 residues. V was clipped by 0 bases and J by 1 base; unmatched bases: 6. CDR1 SNHLY and CDR2 FYNNEI come from the germline V gene. The CDR3 here is CASSEAPSGRGTDTQYF. The CDR3 region has the DNA TGTGCCAGCAGTGAAGCGCCAAGCGGGAGAGGCACAGATACGCAGTATTTT. The full variable domain, in which reference TRBV2 and TRBJ2-3 provide the parts outside the CDR3, is EPEVTQTPSHQVTQMGQEVILRCVPISNHLYFYWYRQILGQKVEFLVSFYNNEISEKSEIFDDQFSVERPDGSNFTLKIRSTKLEDSAMYFCASSEAPSGRGTDTQYFGPGTRLTVL.

V is TRBV7-2 and J is TRBJ2-3, with D unclear. Germline CDR1 SGHTA, CDR2 FQGNSA. V was trimmed by 3 bases and J by 5 bases, leaving 3 bases between them. This CDR3 is 11 amino acids long. The DNA of the CDR3 is TGTGCCAGCAGCTTGAGAGATACGCAGTATTTT. Translated: CASSLRDTQYF.

The genes are TRBV27 and TRBJ1-2; tentatively, D is TRBD1 (5 bases). Trimming left V 7 bases short and J 0 bases short, with 15 bases between. The CDR3 is 15 residues long. Germline CDR1 MNHEY, CDR2 SMNVEV (reference sequence). The CDR3 is CASTPRTHSNYGYTF. The DNA for the CDR3 is TGTGCCAGCACTCCCCGGACACATTCTAACTATGGCTACACCTTC.

The chain uses TRBV7-2 and TRBJ1-3, with 8 bases lining up with TRBD1. The CDR3 has 15 amino acids. V was pared by 1 base and J by 1 base, with 0 bases of the junction left unmatched. Germline CDR1 is SGHTA and CDR2 is FQGNSA. CDR3 residues: CASSLGTGSGNTIYF. The CDR3 nucleotides are TGTGCCAGCAGCTTAGGGACAGGGTCTGGAAACACCATATATTTT.

The chain has TRBV28 and TRBJ1-4; 7 nucleotides align to TRBD1. The CDR3 sequence is 14 residues long. Trimming cost V 6 bases and J 8 bases; bases outside gene matches: 9. Germline CDR1 and CDR2: MDHEN and SYDVKM. The CDR3 protein is CASSFDRVREKLFF. Written as DNA, the CDR3 is TGTGCCAGCAGCTTCGACAGGGTACGGGAAAAACTGTTTTTT.

The chain combines TRBV10-1 with TRBJ2-1, with D hard to call. Germline V lookup: CDR1 WNHNN, CDR2 SYGVQD (reference sequence). Trimming cost V 1 base and J 1 base, with 14 bases left between them. There are 17 residues in the CDR3. Written as DNA, the CDR3 is TGCGCCAGCAGTGAGTTTAAAGCGAGAAGGTCCTACAATGAGCAGTTCTTC. It encodes CASSEFKARRSYNEQFF.

V is TRBV12-5 and J is TRBJ2-7; 7 bases agree with TRBD2. Germline CDR1 LGHNT, CDR2 FRNRAP. Trimming took 2 bases from V and 1 from J; bases not matched to a gene: 8. The CDR3 runs to 16 residues. DNA for the CDR3: TGTGCTAGTGGTTTGTCACTAGCGATTCAATCCTACGAGCAGTACTTC. Translating it yields CASGLSLAIQSYEQYF.

The chain links TRBV15 to TRBJ2-2; 12 bases align to TRBD2. From germline, CDR1 is LNHNV and CDR2 YYDKDF (reference sequence). V lost 1 base and J lost 4; bases outside the gene matches: 7. The CDR3 extends over 18 amino acids. CDR3 bases: TGTGCCACCAGCAGAGCCCCGACTAGCGGGAGTGGCACCGGGGAGCTGTTTTTT. Protein product: CATSRAPTSGSGTGELFF.

The chain recombines TRBV18 with TRBJ2-3; TRBD2 might be the D (6 bases). V gave up 5 bases and J gave up 5 bases, with 17 bases separating them. The germline gives CDR1 KGHSH, CDR2 LQKENI. The CDR3 loop spans 15 amino acids. CDR3 protein: CASSWRDLSKDTQYF. The CDR3 DNA reads TGTGCCAGCTCATGGCGGGATCTGAGTAAAGATACGCAGTATTTT.

This clone is a singleton in its sample. This chain connects TRBV5-4 to TRBJ2-3; D gene ambiguous. CDR1 is SGHNT, CDR2 YYREEE, per germline (reference sequence). CDR3 length: 13 amino acids. Trimming pared 4 bases from V and 1 base from J, leaving 7 bases between. Written as DNA, the CDR3 is TGTGCCAGCAGCATCGCGGGCACAGATACGCAGTATTTT. Translation gives CASSIAGTDTQYF.

The gene calls are TRBV9 and TRBJ2-7, with D perhaps matching TRBD2 (5 bases). The CDR3 is made up of 14 amino acids. CDR1 and CDR2 from the germline V gene are SGDLS and YYNGEE. V lost 2 bases, J lost 7 bases, and 16 bases lay in between. Here the CDR3 DNA reads TGTGCCAGCAGCGTTGGGGTGGGAGCCGGGGAGCAGTACTTC. Translated, it gives CASSVGVGAGEQYF.

This clone was seen only a few times. The CDR3 bases are TGTGCCAGCAGCCAGAGCGGGAGTGGTACAGATACGCAGTATTTT. This sequence encodes CASSQSGSGTDTQYF. This chain connects TRBV7-6 to TRBJ2-3; 8 positions agree with TRBD2. Germline CDR1 and CDR2: SGHVS and FNYEAQ. The length of the CDR3 is 15 residues. With V trimmed by 5 bases and J by 3 bases, 7 bases remained unmatched.

J is TRBJ2-7 and V is TRBV19; a possible D gene is TRBD1 (5 bases). CDR1 LNHDA and CDR2 SQIVND come from the germline V gene (reference sequence). Trimming took off 10 bases at V and 6 bases at J, with 13 bases between the two ends. The CDR3 sequence is 11 residues long. The chain's CDR3 is CATSQGREQYF. The CDR3 DNA reads as TGTGCCACCTCGCAGGGTCGCGAGCAGTACTTC.